Listed below are T cell receptor beta chains from one sample, sequenced in a study of blood T cells in healthy people across ages. TCRdb reprocessed the 5' RACE reads via MiXCR and lists one record per CDR3 protein. Among fewer than 2,000,000 distinct CDR3 sequences listed, 39% were seen once. Sample: blood. Receptors originate from a human donor in good health. Both conserved end residues are part of each CDR3. A D gene is named only where the DNA matches it firmly. Where a row states a size, it is once, few, many or the class of an expanded clone; other rows omit it.

V gene: TRBV5-4; clone size: few; D gene: NA; J gene: TRBJ2-5; CDR3 DNA: TGTGCCAGCAGCTTACGACGGGGAACGGGGACCCAGTACTTC; CDR3 protein: CASSLRRGTGTQYF
V gene: TRBV7-3; clone size: few; D gene: NA; J gene: TRBJ2-5; CDR3 DNA: TGTGCCAGCAGCTTAACGTCTGGGGGGACCCAGTACTTC; CDR3 protein: CASSLTSGGTQYF
V gene: TRBV7-2; clone size: few; D gene: TRBD1; J gene: TRBJ2-7; CDR3 DNA: TGTGCCAGCAGCTTAACGCGGGGACAGGGGCGTGGGGAGCAGTACTTC; CDR3 protein: CASSLTRGQGRGEQYF
V gene: TRBV10-3; clone size: NA; D gene: NA; J gene: TRBJ2-6; CDR3 DNA: TGTGCCATCAGTGATCCGGGGGCATCTGGGGCCAACGTCCTGACTTTC; CDR3 protein: CAISDPGASGANVLTF
V gene: TRBV6-5; clone size: few; D gene: NA; J gene: TRBJ1-3; CDR3 DNA: TGTGCCAGCAGTCAACCCGTGGGCTCTGGAAACACCATATATTTT; CDR3 protein: CASSQPVGSGNTIYF
V gene: TRBV15; clone size: NA; D gene: NA; J gene: TRBJ2-5; CDR3 DNA: TGTGCCACCAGCACCCCAGGGTCGGCCAAAGAGACCCAGTACTTC; CDR3 protein: CATSTPGSAKETQYF
V gene: TRBV5-1; clone size: NA; D gene: NA; J gene: TRBJ2-2; CDR3 DNA: TGCGCCAGCAGCTTACCTAAAGCGGTTGCGAACACCGGGGAGCTGTTTTTT; CDR3 protein: CASSLPKAVANTGELFF
V gene: TRBV2; clone size: NA; D gene: NA; J gene: TRBJ2-6; CDR3 DNA: TGTGCCAGCAGTATTTCGTGGGGGGCTGGGGCCAACGTCCTGACTTTC; CDR3 protein: CASSISWGAGANVLTF
V gene: TRBV6-2/TRBV6-3; clone size: NA; D gene: NA; J gene: TRBJ2-5; CDR3 DNA: TGTGCCAGCAGCTACCAGGGGTCGAAGACCCAGTACTTC; CDR3 protein: CASSYQGSKTQYF
V gene: TRBV15; clone size: once; D gene: TRBD1; J gene: TRBJ2-5; CDR3 DNA: TGTGCCACCAGCAGGGAGGACAGGGTTGAGACCCAGTTCTTT; CDR3 protein: CATSREDRVETQFF
V gene: TRBV6-5; clone size: NA; D gene: NA; J gene: TRBJ2-1; CDR3 DNA: TGTGCCACCTCTTCTCGGGCTTACAATGAGCAGTTCTTC; CDR3 protein: CATSSRAYNEQFF
V gene: TRBV6-5; clone size: NA; D gene: NA; J gene: TRBJ2-5; CDR3 DNA: TGTGCCAGCAGTCCCCGGGCAAACTGGGGCCAAGAGACCCAGTACTTC; CDR3 protein: CASSPRANWGQETQYF
V gene: TRBV20-1; clone size: NA; D gene: NA; J gene: TRBJ1-2; CDR3 DNA: TGCAGTGCTAGAGCGCCCGGACAGAACCTTTATGGCTGCACCTTC; CDR3 protein: CSARAPGQNLYGCTF